The entry below describes one T cell receptor beta chain. Its antigen is not identified. The data belong to a study of T-cell reconstitution after alpha-beta-depleted transplantation in children. Overall study results and limits: Day-60 TCRbeta diversity that was high in some patients was derived from surviving recipient T cells and thymic progenitors.

Preparation of the TCRbeta library involved a method that used unique molecular identifiers. TCRdb reprocessed the PCR reads via MiXCR and lists one record per CDR3 protein. Among about 250,000 distinct CDR3 sequences listed, roughly a quarter were seen once. Germline CDR1 reads DFQATT; CDR2 reads SNEGSKA (reference sequence). This CDR3 has 13 amino acids. The source of this sequence is a female patient aged 2-9 years who had a stem cell transplant for congenital amegakaryocytic thrombocytopenia, so the T cells may come from the graft donor. This rearrangement joins TRBV20-1 to TRBJ2-3; 9 bases map to TRBD1. The specimen was PBMCs, mostly from graft donor cells, collected 360 days after TCRalphabeta/CD19-depleted stem cell transplant. CDR3 sequence: CGYRGQWTDTQYF. CDR3 nucleotide sequence: TGCGGATACAGGGGGCAGTGGACAGATACGCAGTATTTT.